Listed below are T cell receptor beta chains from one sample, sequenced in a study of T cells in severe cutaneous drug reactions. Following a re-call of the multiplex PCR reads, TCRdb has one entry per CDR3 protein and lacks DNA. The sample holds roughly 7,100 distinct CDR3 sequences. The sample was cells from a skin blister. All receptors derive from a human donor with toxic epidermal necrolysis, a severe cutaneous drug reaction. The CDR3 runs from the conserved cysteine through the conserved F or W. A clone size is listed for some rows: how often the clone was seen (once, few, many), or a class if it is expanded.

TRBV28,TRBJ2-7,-,CASSPGTWVAHEQYF
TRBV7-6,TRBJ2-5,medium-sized,CASSSGTPPQETQYF
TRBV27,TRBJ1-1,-,CASSSPGENTEAFF
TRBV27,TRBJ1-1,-,CASSGWGLNTEAFF
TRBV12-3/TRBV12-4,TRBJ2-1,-,CASTPRGPSYNEQFF
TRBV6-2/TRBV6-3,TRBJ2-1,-,CASSERDRPYNEQFF
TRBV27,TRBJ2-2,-,CASRDTNTGELFF
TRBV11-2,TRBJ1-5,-,CASSSTYPTGDQPQHF
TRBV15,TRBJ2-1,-,CATSRDRAGINEQFF
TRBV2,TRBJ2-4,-,CASSALEGMSIAKNIQYF
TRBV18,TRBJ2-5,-,CASSPIQETQYF
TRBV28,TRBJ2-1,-,CASSRRYEQFF
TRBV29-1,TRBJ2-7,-,CSVEDLGSGTYEQYF
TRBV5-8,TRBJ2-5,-,CASTGGAGDYSTQYF
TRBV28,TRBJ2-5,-,CASSLSRFETQYF
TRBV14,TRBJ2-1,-,CASSQTPLAALNEQFF
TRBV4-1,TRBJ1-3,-,CASSQEWRTGNTIYF
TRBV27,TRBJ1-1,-,CASSPLGGMNTEAFF
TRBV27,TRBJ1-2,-,CASSPGLPDGYTF
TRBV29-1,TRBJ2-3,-,CSVEGTRDSTDTQYF
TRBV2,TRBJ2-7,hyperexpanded,CASSGLGLSSYEQYF
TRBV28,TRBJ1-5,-,CASSGSRTGFFQPQHF
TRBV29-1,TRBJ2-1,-,CSVEDFRSGDEQFF
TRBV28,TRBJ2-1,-,CASSLVRGSYNEQFF
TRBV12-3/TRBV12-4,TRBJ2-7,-,CASSLSSLAGFGYEQYF
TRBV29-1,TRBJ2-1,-,CSVEDPGVPSINEQFF
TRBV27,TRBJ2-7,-,CASSSQGSSYEQYF
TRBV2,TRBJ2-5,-,CASGTLGETQYF
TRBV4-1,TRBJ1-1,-,CASSHIQGGYTEAFF
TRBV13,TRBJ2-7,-,CASSLGLAEQYF
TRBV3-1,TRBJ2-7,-,CASSLRLGIGEQYF
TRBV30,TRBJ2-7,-,CAWSYGNYEQYF
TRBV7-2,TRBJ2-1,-,CASSLSHGNEQFF
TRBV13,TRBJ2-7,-,CASSSRDRGEQYF
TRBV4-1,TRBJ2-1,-,CASSPSTGTYNEQFF
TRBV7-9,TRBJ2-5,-,CASRFTGGVETQYF
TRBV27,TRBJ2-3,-,CASSLSGSAGDTQYF
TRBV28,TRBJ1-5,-,CASSSLRGRQPQHF
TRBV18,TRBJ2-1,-,CASSPDYNEQFF
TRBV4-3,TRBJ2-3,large,CASSQERSTDTQYF